This record looks at one TCR beta chain sequence and its context. Its antigen is not identified. The sample originates from a study of regulatory T cells in long-lasting Graves disease. Overall study results and limits: Accuracy could have been hurt by small sample size.

The CDR3 totals 15 residues. The ends were cut back, 3 bases at V and 5 bases at J, with 17 bases in the middle. The germline CDR1 and CDR2 sequences are MDHEN and SYDVKM. Construction of TCR beta libraries relied on iRepertoire HTBI primers and on Arm-PCR targeting CDR3 regions. TCRdb independently ran MiXCR on the multiplex PCR reads; one entry per CDR3 protein. The sample consists of fewer than 600,000 distinct CDR3 sequences, around a fifth of them appearing once. Time point in this sample: persistent/refractory GD, antithyroid drugs over 5 years with positive TRAb. From PBMCs, RNA was extracted and then used to make the TCR library.

The sample in question was peripheral blood mononuclear cells (PBMCs), obtained when the disease was refractory, from a patient treated with antithyroid drugs. This chain links TRBV28 with TRBJ2-7; no firm D call. The receptor's source is a female donor with Graves disease. CDR3 protein: CASSFVTRRTHEQYF. The CDR3 DNA follows: TGTGCCAGCAGTTTTGTGACTCGTAGAACCCACGAGCAGTACTTC.